This T cell receptor beta chain was identified in a study of T cell changes during pregnancy in multiple sclerosis. TCRdb's table, derived via immunoSEQ multiplex PCR, lists solely in-frame clones and lacks some. Of tens of thousands of clones listed, just over 90% are singletons. Germline V gives CDR1 MDHEN, CDR2 SYDVKM. CDR3 length equals 12 residues. V gave up 5 bases and J gave up 9 bases, with 13 bases separating them. The sequence derives from a female donor with multiple sclerosis, enrolled in a pregnancy study. Here the sequenced sample was CD4+ T cells from peripheral blood mononuclear cells, taken in the second trimester of pregnancy. The rearrangement joins TRBV28 to TRBJ1-2; no definite D call. The CDR3 reads CASSRPAGSYTF. CDR3 in DNA: TGTGCCAGCAGTCGTCCGGCGGGCAGCTACACCTTC.